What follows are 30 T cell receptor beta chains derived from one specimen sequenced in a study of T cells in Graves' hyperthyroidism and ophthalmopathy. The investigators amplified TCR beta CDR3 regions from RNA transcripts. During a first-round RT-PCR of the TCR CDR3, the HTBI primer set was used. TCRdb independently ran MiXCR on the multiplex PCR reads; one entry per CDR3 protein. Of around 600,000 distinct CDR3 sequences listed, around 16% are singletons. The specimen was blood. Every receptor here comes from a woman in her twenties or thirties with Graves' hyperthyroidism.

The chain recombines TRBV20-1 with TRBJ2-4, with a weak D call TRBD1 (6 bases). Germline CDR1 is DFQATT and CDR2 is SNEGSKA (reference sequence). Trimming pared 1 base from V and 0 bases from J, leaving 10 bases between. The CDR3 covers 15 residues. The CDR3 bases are TGCAGTGCTAGAGGGGACACGGTAGCCAAAAACATTCAGTACTTC. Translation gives CSARGDTVAKNIQYF.

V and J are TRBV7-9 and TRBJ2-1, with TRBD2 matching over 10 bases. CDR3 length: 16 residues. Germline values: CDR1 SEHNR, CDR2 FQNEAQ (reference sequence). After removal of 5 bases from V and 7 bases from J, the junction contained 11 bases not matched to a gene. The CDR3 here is CASSTILAGAANEQFF. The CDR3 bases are TGTGCCAGCAGCACGATCCTAGCGGGAGCGGCGAATGAGCAGTTCTTC.

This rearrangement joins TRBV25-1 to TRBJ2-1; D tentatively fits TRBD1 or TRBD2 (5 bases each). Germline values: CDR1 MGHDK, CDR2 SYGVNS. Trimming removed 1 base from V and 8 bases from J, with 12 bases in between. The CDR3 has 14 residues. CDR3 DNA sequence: TGTGCCAGCAGTGAATGGGCGAGGGGAGATGAGCAGTTCTTC. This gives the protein CASSEWARGDEQFF.

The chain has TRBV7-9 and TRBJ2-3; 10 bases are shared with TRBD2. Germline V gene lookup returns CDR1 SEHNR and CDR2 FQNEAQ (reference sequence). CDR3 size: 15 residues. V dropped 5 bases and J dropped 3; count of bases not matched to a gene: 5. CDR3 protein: CASSPSGRETDTQYF. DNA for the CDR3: TGTGCCAGCAGCCCTAGCGGGAGAGAGACAGATACGCAGTATTTT.

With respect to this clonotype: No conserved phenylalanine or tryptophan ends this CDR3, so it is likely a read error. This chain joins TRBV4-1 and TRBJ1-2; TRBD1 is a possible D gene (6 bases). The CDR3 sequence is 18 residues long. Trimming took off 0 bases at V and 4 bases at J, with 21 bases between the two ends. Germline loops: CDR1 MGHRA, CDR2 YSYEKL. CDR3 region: CASSQDPRGRVTFYGYTL. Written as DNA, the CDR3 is TGCGCCAGCAGCCAAGATCCCCGGGGGCGCGTAACTTTCTATGGCTACACCCTC.

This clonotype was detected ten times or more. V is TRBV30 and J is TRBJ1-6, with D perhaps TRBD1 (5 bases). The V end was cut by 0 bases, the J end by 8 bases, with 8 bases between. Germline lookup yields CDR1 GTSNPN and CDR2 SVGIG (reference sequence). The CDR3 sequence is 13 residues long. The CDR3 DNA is TGTGCCTGGAGTGTACAGGCGGATTCACCCCTCCACTTT. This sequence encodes CAWSVQADSPLHF.

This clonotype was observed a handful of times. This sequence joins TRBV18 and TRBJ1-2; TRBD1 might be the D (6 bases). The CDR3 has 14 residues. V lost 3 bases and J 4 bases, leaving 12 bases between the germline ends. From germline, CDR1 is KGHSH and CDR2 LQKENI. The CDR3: CASSPDRYFYGYTF. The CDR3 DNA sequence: TGTGCCAGCTCACCCGACAGGTACTTCTATGGCTACACCTTC.

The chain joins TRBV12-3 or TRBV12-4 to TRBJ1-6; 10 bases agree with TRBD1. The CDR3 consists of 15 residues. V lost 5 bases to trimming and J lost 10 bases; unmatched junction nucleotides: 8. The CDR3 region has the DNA TGTGCCAGCAGTCAACCGGGACAGGGGCTGTCACCCCTCCACTTT. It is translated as CASSQPGQGLSPLHF.

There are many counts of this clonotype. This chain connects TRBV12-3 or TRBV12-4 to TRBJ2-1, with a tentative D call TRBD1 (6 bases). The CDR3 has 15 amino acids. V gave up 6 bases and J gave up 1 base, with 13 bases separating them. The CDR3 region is CASRRSGVSYNEQFF. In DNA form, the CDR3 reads TGTGCCAGCAGAAGATCAGGGGTTTCCTACAATGAGCAGTTCTTC.

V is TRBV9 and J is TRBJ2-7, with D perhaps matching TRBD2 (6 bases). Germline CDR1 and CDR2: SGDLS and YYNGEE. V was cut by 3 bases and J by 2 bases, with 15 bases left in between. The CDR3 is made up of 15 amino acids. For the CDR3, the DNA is TGTGCCAGCAGCGGAGGGGTAGCGGTTCCCTACGAGCAGTACTTC. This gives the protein CASSGGVAVPYEQYF.

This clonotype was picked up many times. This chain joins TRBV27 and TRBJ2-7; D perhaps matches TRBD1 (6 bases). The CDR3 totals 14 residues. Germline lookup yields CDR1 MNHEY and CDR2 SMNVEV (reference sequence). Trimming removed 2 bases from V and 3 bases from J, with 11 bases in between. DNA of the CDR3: TGTGCCAGCAGTTTAAGGACAGATGTCTACGAGCAGTACTTC. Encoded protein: CASSLRTDVYEQYF.

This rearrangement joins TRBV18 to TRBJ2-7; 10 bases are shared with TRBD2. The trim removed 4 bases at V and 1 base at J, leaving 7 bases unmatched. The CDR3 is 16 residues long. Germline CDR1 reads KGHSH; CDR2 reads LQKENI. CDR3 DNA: TGTGCCAGCTCACTGCCGGGACTAGCGCCTTCCTACGAGCAGTACTTC. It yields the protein CASSLPGLAPSYEQYF.

In DNA form, the CDR3 reads TGTGCCACCAGCAGTGTGGACACCTACGAGCAGTACTTC. Translating gives CATSSVDTYEQYF. The chain combines TRBV15 with TRBJ2-7; maybe TRBD1 (5 bases). Germline V gene sequence: CDR1 LNHNV, CDR2 YYDKDF (reference sequence). V lost 3 bases and J lost 2, with 8 bases in between. The CDR3 contains 13 residues. Combining the CDR3 with reference TRBV15 and TRBJ2-7 gives the whole variable domain DAMVIQNPRYQVTQFGKPVTLSCSQTLNHNVMYWYQQKSSQAPKLLFHYYDKDFNNEADTPDNFQSRRPNTSFCFLDIRSPGLGDTAMYLCATSSVDTYEQYFGPGTRLTVT.

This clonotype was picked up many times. The CDR3 region has the DNA TGTGCCAGCAGCCCAATCATAGCGAGCGGGAGAAGTATTCAGTACTTC. Its translation is CASSPIIASGRSIQYF. This chain connects TRBV11-2 to TRBJ2-4, with TRBD2 identical over 8 bases. V lost 5 bases and J lost 10; bases outside the gene matches: 16. There are 16 residues in the CDR3. From germline, CDR1 is SGHAT and CDR2 FQNNGV.

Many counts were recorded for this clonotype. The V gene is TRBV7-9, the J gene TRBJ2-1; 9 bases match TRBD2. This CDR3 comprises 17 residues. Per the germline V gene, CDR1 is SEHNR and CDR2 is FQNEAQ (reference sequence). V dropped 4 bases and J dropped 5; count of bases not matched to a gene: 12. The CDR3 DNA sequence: TGTGCCAGCAGCTCCCTCCTTGTAGCGGGAGTGGACAATGAGCAGTTCTTC. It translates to CASSSLLVAGVDNEQFF.

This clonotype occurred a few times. Here the CDR3 DNA reads TGCGCCAGCAGCCAAATGGGATTAGCGGGAGCAGAGCAGTTCTTC. Translating gives CASSQMGLAGAEQFF. The chain recombines TRBV4-1 with TRBJ2-1; 9 bases map to TRBD2. The CDR3 loop spans 15 amino acids. Looked up from germline, CDR1 is MGHRA and CDR2 is YSYEKL. The J segment lost 10 bases and the V segment lost 2 bases, leaving 9 bases of the junction unmatched.

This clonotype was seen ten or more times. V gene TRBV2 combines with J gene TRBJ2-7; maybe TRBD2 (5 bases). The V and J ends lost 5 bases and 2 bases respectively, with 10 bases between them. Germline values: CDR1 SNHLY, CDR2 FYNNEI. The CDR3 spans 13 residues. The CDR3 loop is CASSYTGTYEQYF. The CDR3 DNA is TGTGCCAGCAGTTACACCGGGACCTACGAGCAGTACTTC.

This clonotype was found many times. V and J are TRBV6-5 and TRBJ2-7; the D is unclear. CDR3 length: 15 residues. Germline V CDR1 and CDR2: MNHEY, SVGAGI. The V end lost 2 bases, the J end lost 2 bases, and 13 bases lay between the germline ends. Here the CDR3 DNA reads TGTGCCAGCAGTTACGACGCCGGAGCAACCTACGAGCAGTACTTC. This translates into CASSYDAGATYEQYF.

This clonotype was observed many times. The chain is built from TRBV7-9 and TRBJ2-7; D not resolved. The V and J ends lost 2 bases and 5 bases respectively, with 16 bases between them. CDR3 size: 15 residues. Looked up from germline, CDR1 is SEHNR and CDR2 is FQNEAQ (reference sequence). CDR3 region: CASSLPDRVNHEQYF. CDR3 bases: TGTGCCAGCAGCTTACCGGATCGGGTAAACCACGAGCAGTACTTC.

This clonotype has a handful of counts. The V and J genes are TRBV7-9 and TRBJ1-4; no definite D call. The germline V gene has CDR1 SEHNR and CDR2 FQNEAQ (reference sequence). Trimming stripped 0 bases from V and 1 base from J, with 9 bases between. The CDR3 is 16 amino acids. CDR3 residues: CASSLAGVQTNEKLFF. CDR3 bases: TGTGCCAGCAGCTTAGCGGGAGTTCAAACTAATGAAAAACTGTTTTTT.

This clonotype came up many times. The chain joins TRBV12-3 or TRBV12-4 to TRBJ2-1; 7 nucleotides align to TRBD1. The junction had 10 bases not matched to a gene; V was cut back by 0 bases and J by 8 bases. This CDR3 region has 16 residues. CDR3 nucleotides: TGTGCCAGCAGTTTAGCGCTCAGGACAGGTGGCGATGAGCAGTTCTTC. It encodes CASSLALRTGGDEQFF.

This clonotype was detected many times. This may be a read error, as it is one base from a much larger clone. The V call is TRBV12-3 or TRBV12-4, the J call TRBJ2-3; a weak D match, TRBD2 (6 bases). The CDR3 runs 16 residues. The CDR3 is CANSFILATSTDTQYF. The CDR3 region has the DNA TGTGCCAACAGTTTCATCCTAGCGACTAGCACAGATACGCAGTATTTT.

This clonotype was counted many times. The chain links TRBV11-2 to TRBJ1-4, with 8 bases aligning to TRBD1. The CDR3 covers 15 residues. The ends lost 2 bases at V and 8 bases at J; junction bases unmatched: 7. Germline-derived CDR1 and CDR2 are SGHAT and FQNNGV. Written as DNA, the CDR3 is TGTGCCAGCAGCTTATCAGGGGGCGCAAGGGAAAAACTGTTTTTT. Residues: CASSLSGGAREKLFF.

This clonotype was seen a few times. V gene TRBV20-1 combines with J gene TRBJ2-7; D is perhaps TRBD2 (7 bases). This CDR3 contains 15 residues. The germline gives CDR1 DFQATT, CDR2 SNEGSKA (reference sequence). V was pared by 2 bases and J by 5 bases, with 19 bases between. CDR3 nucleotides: TGCAGTGCTAGAAAGGGGGAGGGGGTATTCAACGAGCAGTACTTC. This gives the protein CSARKGEGVFNEQYF.

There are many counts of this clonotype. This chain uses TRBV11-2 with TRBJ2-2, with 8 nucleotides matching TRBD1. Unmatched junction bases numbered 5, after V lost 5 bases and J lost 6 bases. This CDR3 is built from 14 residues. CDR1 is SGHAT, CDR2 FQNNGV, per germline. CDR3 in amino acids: CASSTYRGSGELFF. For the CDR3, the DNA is TGTGCCAGCAGCACCTACAGGGGGTCCGGGGAGCTGTTTTTT.

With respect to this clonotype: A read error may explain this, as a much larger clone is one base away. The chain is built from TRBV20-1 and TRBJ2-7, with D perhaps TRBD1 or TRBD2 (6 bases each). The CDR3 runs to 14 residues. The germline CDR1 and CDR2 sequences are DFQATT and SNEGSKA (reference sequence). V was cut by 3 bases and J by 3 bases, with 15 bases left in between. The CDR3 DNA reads TGCAGTGCTAGGAGCCTGGGGGGCCACTACGAGCAGTACTTC. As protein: CSARSLGGHYEQYF.

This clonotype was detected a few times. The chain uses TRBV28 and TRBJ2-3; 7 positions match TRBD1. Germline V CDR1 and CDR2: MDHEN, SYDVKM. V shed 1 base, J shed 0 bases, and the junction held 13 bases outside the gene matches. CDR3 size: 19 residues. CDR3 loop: CASSLSPGTASPSTDTQYF. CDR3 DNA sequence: TGTGCCAGCAGTTTATCACCTGGGACAGCAAGCCCTAGCACAGATACGCAGTATTTT. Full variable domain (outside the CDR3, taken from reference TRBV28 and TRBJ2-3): DVKVTQSSRYLVKRTGEKVFLECVQDMDHENMFWYRQDPGLGLRLIYFSYDVKMKEKGDIPEGYSVSREKKERFSLILESASTNQTSMYLCASSLSPGTASPSTDTQYFGPGTRLTVL.

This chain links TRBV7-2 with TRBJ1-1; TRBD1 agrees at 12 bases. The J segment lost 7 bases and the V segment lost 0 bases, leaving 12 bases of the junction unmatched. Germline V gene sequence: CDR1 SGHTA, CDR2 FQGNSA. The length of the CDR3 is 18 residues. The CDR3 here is CASSLAGGDRGLLGEAFF. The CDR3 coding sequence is TGTGCCAGCAGCTTAGCTGGGGGGGACAGGGGGCTATTAGGTGAAGCTTTCTTT.

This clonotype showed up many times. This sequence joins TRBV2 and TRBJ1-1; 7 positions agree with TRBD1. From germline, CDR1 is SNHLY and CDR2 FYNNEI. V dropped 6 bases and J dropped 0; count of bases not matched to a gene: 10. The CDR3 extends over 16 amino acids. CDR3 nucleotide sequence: TGTGCCAGCAGAAGGACAGGAGCCGTATTGAACACTGAAGCTTTCTTT. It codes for CASRRTGAVLNTEAFF. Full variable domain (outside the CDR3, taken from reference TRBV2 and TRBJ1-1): EPEVTQTPSHQVTQMGQEVILRCVPISNHLYFYWYRQILGQKVEFLVSFYNNEISEKSEIFDDQFSVERPDGSNFTLKIRSTKLEDSAMYFCASRRTGAVLNTEAFFGQGTRLTVV.

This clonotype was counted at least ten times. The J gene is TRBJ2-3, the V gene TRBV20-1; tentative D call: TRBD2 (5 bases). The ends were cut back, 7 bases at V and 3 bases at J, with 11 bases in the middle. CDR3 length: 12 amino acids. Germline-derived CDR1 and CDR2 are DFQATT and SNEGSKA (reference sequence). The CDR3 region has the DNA TGCAGTGTAGCGAGGGCGACAGATACGCAGTATTTT. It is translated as CSVARATDTQYF.